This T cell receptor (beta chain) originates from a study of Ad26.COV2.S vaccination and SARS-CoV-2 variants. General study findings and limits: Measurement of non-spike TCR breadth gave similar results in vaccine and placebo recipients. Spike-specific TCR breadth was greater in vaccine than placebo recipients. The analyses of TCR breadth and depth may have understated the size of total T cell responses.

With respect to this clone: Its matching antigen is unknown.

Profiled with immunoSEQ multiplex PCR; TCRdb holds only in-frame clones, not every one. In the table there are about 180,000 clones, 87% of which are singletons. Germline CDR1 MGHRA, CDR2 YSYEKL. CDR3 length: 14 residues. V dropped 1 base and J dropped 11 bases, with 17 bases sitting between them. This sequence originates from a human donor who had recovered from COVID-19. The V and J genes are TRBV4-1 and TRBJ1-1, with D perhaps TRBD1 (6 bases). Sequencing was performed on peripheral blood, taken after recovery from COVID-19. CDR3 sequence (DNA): TGCGCCAGCAGCCAAGGGGGGGGCGGGCCCACCGCTTTCTTT. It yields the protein CASSQGGGGPTAFF.